These T cell receptor beta chains were read from a single sample in a study of T cell repertoires in cytomegalovirus infection. TCRdb reanalysed the reads using MiXCR and keeps one entry per CDR3 protein. The sample shows 450,000 to 650,000 distinct CDR3 sequences, more than 25% of them seen only once. The sequenced sample consisted of PBMCs. All receptors derive from a human donor in good health (CMV status not recorded). Some clones in this sample may be carry-over from other donors' samples. The CDR3 runs from the conserved cysteine through the conserved F or W. The order of the fields is V gene, J gene, clone size, D gene, CDR3 DNA, CDR3 protein. D genes are given only for firm matches. Rows may omit the clone size; those that give it use once, few, many or a size class.

v_call: TRBV5-4; j_call: TRBJ1-2; clone_size: -; d_call: -; cdr3_nt: TGTGCCAGCAGCTTGCTTAGCGGGGCGGACACCTTC; cdr3_aa: CASSLLSGADTF
v_call: TRBV4-2; j_call: TRBJ2-5; clone_size: -; d_call: TRBD1; cdr3_nt: TGTGCCAGCAGTCGGAGGGCCGGACAGGGAGAGACCCAGTACTTC; cdr3_aa: CASSRRAGQGETQYF
v_call: TRBV20-1; j_call: TRBJ2-4; clone_size: few; d_call: TRBD2; cdr3_nt: TGCAGTGCTCCAGCGGGGGGAGCCAAAAACATTCAGTACTTC; cdr3_aa: CSAPAGGAKNIQYF
v_call: TRBV5-5; j_call: TRBJ1-2; clone_size: -; d_call: -; cdr3_nt: TGTGCCAGCAGCTCTCTTGGGAGGACGAGTGGCTACACCTTC; cdr3_aa: CASSSLGRTSGYTF
v_call: TRBV6-2/TRBV6-3; j_call: TRBJ1-2; clone_size: -; d_call: -; cdr3_nt: TGTGCCAGCAGTGACGCCGGGACAATCTATGGCTACACCTTC; cdr3_aa: CASSDAGTIYGYTF
v_call: TRBV7-2; j_call: TRBJ2-1; clone_size: few; d_call: TRBD2; cdr3_nt: TGTGCCAGCAGCTTAGAAACTAGCGGGAGCTCCTACAATGAGCAGTTCTTC; cdr3_aa: CASSLETSGSSYNEQFF
v_call: TRBV25-1; j_call: TRBJ2-7; clone_size: few; d_call: -; cdr3_nt: TGTGCCAGCAGTGAAGGGGCGGGACACCTCCTCTCCTACGAGCAGTACTTC; cdr3_aa: CASSEGAGHLLSYEQYF
v_call: TRBV20-1; j_call: TRBJ1-1; clone_size: few; d_call: TRBD1; cdr3_nt: TGCAGTGCTACCCTTCTCGGACAGGGAGGGACTTTCTTT; cdr3_aa: CSATLLGQGGTFF
v_call: TRBV12-3/TRBV12-4; j_call: TRBJ2-3; clone_size: -; d_call: -; cdr3_nt: TGTGCCAGCAGTTTAACTTACTCAGATACGCAGTATTTT; cdr3_aa: CASSLTYSDTQYF
v_call: TRBV7-6; j_call: TRBJ2-2; clone_size: few; d_call: TRBD2; cdr3_nt: TGTGCCAGCAGCTTCCTAGCGGGAGTGCGGACCGGGGAGCTGTTTTTT; cdr3_aa: CASSFLAGVRTGELFF
v_call: TRBV12-3/TRBV12-4; j_call: TRBJ2-3; clone_size: few; d_call: TRBD1; cdr3_nt: TGTGCCAGCAGTAACACCCCAGGGGGCTTCAAAGCAGATACGCAGTATTTT; cdr3_aa: CASSNTPGGFKADTQYF
v_call: TRBV12-3/TRBV12-4; j_call: TRBJ1-2; clone_size: -; d_call: -; cdr3_nt: TGTGCCAGCAGACCCACCGGGACGTCCCCGGTCTTC; cdr3_aa: CASRPTGTSPVF
v_call: TRBV5-5; j_call: TRBJ1-1; clone_size: -; d_call: TRBD1; cdr3_nt: TGTGCCAGCAGCTGGGACAGGGGGTTGACTGAAGCTTTCTTT; cdr3_aa: CASSWDRGLTEAFF
v_call: TRBV29-1; j_call: TRBJ1-1; clone_size: -; d_call: -; cdr3_nt: TGCAGCGTTGACTCAGGCTGGAACACTGAAGCTTTCTTT; cdr3_aa: CSVDSGWNTEAFF
v_call: TRBV7-2; j_call: TRBJ2-1; clone_size: many; d_call: -; cdr3_nt: TGTGCCAGCAGCTTTAGGCGGACAGACAATGAGCAGTTCTTC; cdr3_aa: CASSFRRTDNEQFF
v_call: TRBV18; j_call: TRBJ2-3; clone_size: -; d_call: TRBD2; cdr3_nt: TGTGCCAGCTCACCACTTTCCGGGAGGGCAGATACGCAGTATTTT; cdr3_aa: CASSPLSGRADTQYF
v_call: TRBV4-3; j_call: TRBJ2-3; clone_size: -; d_call: TRBD2; cdr3_nt: TGCGCCAGCAGCCTACAATACGAACTAGCGGGAGGGCCAGATACGCAGTATTTT; cdr3_aa: CASSLQYELAGGPDTQYF
v_call: TRBV29-1; j_call: TRBJ1-1; clone_size: many; d_call: TRBD1; cdr3_nt: TGCAGCGTGCCGGGACAGTTGAACACTGAAGCTTTCTTT; cdr3_aa: CSVPGQLNTEAFF
v_call: TRBV9; j_call: TRBJ1-1; clone_size: -; d_call: -; cdr3_nt: TGTGCCAGCAGCGTAGTGGTGGCGAACGGAGCGAAAGCTTTCTTT; cdr3_aa: CASSVVVANGAKAFF
v_call: TRBV12-3/TRBV12-4; j_call: TRBJ2-1; clone_size: few; d_call: -; cdr3_nt: TGTGCCAGCAGATGGGGACCGAGGGGATACAATGAGCAGTTCTTC; cdr3_aa: CASRWGPRGYNEQFF
v_call: TRBV4-2; j_call: TRBJ2-7; clone_size: -; d_call: -; cdr3_nt: TGTGCCAGCAGCCCTAAGGGCGGGTCCTACGAGCAGTACTTC; cdr3_aa: CASSPKGGSYEQYF
v_call: TRBV2; j_call: TRBJ2-2; clone_size: few; d_call: -; cdr3_nt: TGTGCCAGCAGATCAGAACCTATCGGGGAGCTGTTTTTT; cdr3_aa: CASRSEPIGELFF
v_call: TRBV7-8; j_call: TRBJ1-4; clone_size: -; d_call: TRBD1; cdr3_nt: TGTGCCAGCAGCTCAAGACGACGGGACAGGGTCTCTAATGAAAAACTGTTTTTT; cdr3_aa: CASSSRRRDRVSNEKLFF
v_call: TRBV7-2; j_call: TRBJ2-3; clone_size: many; d_call: TRBD1; cdr3_nt: TGTGCCAGCAGCCCCCTCGCCGGGACAGGTGCAGATACGCAGTATTTT; cdr3_aa: CASSPLAGTGADTQYF
v_call: TRBV7-2; j_call: TRBJ1-2; clone_size: many; d_call: TRBD1; cdr3_nt: TGTGCCAGCAGGAGGACAGGGGCTAACTATGGCTACACCTTC; cdr3_aa: CASRRTGANYGYTF
v_call: TRBV29-1; j_call: TRBJ2-1; clone_size: -; d_call: -; cdr3_nt: TGCAGCGTTGGTTCCCCGTACAATGAGCAGTTCTTC; cdr3_aa: CSVGSPYNEQFF
v_call: TRBV28; j_call: TRBJ2-1; clone_size: -; d_call: TRBD2; cdr3_nt: TGTGCCAGCCACCTGACCGGGGGGACCTCCTACAATGAGCAGTTCTTC; cdr3_aa: CASHLTGGTSYNEQFF
v_call: TRBV12-3/TRBV12-4; j_call: TRBJ1-1; clone_size: -; d_call: -; cdr3_nt: TGTGCCAGCAGTTCCTTCCCAACCCCCGGGAACACTGAAGCTTTCTTT; cdr3_aa: CASSSFPTPGNTEAFF
v_call: TRBV4-3; j_call: TRBJ1-2; clone_size: -; d_call: -; cdr3_nt: TGCGCCAGCAGCCAAGATAGGCGGGCCGGCTACACCTTC; cdr3_aa: CASSQDRRAGYTF
v_call: TRBV20-1; j_call: TRBJ1-3; clone_size: -; d_call: TRBD1; cdr3_nt: TGCAGTGCTAGACTTCAGGGGGCGTGGGGAAACACCATATATTTT; cdr3_aa: CSARLQGAWGNTIYF
v_call: TRBV6-2/TRBV6-3; j_call: TRBJ2-1; clone_size: -; d_call: TRBD1; cdr3_nt: TGTGCCATAGGACAGGGGGCTGTCAATGAGCAGTTCTTC; cdr3_aa: CAIGQGAVNEQFF
v_call: TRBV7-2; j_call: TRBJ2-5; clone_size: -; d_call: TRBD2; cdr3_nt: TGTGCCAGCAGCTTAGCAGGGCTAGCGGGAGTCTCCCAAGAGACCCAGTACTTC; cdr3_aa: CASSLAGLAGVSQETQYF
v_call: TRBV12-3/TRBV12-4; j_call: TRBJ2-6; clone_size: -; d_call: -; cdr3_nt: TGTGCCAGCAGCTCCCTCGCTGGGGCCAACGTCCTGACTTTC; cdr3_aa: CASSSLAGANVLTF
v_call: TRBV15; j_call: TRBJ1-6; clone_size: -; d_call: -; cdr3_nt: TGTGCCACCCGGGGAGCGGGTAATTCACCCCTCCACTTT; cdr3_aa: CATRGAGNSPLHF
v_call: TRBV28; j_call: TRBJ2-5; clone_size: few; d_call: TRBD1; cdr3_nt: TGTGCCAGCAGTTTAGCACAGGGGGTCGAGACCCAGTACTTC; cdr3_aa: CASSLAQGVETQYF
v_call: TRBV30; j_call: TRBJ1-2; clone_size: few; d_call: TRBD1; cdr3_nt: TGTGCCTACCATGGACAGGGAGGCAACTATGGCTACACCTTC; cdr3_aa: CAYHGQGGNYGYTF
v_call: TRBV7-2; j_call: TRBJ2-1; clone_size: many; d_call: TRBD2; cdr3_nt: TGTGCCAGCAGCTTAGTTGGGTGGGCTAGCGGGAGAAGTGAGCAGTTCTTC; cdr3_aa: CASSLVGWASGRSEQFF
v_call: TRBV11-3; j_call: TRBJ1-1; clone_size: many; d_call: -; cdr3_nt: TGTGCCAGCAGCTTAGAGGCCCTGAACACTGAAGCTTTCTTT; cdr3_aa: CASSLEALNTEAFF
v_call: TRBV27; j_call: TRBJ2-1; clone_size: once; d_call: TRBD2; cdr3_nt: TGTGCCAGCAGTTCTTTAGCGGGCGGGACGTACAATGAGCAGTTCTTC; cdr3_aa: CASSSLAGGTYNEQFF
v_call: TRBV28; j_call: TRBJ2-5; clone_size: -; d_call: -; cdr3_nt: TGTGCCAGCGTTCGTGGGCGGAAAGAGACCCAGTACTTC; cdr3_aa: CASVRGRKETQYF
v_call: TRBV19; j_call: TRBJ2-5; clone_size: -; d_call: -; cdr3_nt: TGTGCCAGTAGTCTGTCCTGGGGGGACCAAGAGACCCAGTACTTC; cdr3_aa: CASSLSWGDQETQYF
v_call: TRBV7-2; j_call: TRBJ2-2; clone_size: few; d_call: TRBD2; cdr3_nt: TGTGCCAGCAGCTCGACCCAGCGGGAGAGGGGCGGCGGGGAGCTGTTTTTT; cdr3_aa: CASSSTQRERGGGELFF
v_call: TRBV7-2; j_call: TRBJ1-2; clone_size: -; d_call: -; cdr3_nt: TGTGCCAGCAGCCCGTCTGGGGAATTCTATGGCTACACCTTC; cdr3_aa: CASSPSGEFYGYTF
v_call: TRBV10-3; j_call: TRBJ2-1; clone_size: few; d_call: -; cdr3_nt: TGTGCCATCAGTGGGGGGCTAGCGGAGCAGCAGTTCTTC; cdr3_aa: CAISGGLAEQQFF
v_call: TRBV11-2; j_call: TRBJ1-2; clone_size: -; d_call: -; cdr3_nt: TGTGCCAGCAGCCTAAGACAGTCCTTGGTTGGCTACACCTTC; cdr3_aa: CASSLRQSLVGYTF
v_call: TRBV6-2/TRBV6-3; j_call: TRBJ2-3; clone_size: -; d_call: TRBD2; cdr3_nt: TGTGCCAGCAGTTGGGGACTATCCAAGAGCACAGATACGCAGTATTTT; cdr3_aa: CASSWGLSKSTDTQYF
v_call: TRBV7-9; j_call: TRBJ1-2; clone_size: once; d_call: -; cdr3_nt: TGTGCCAGCAGCCCCCTCGGTTGGATAGGGAGAAAAGACGGCTACACCTTC; cdr3_aa: CASSPLGWIGRKDGYTF
v_call: TRBV12-3/TRBV12-4; j_call: TRBJ1-5; clone_size: -; d_call: -; cdr3_nt: TGTGCCAGCAGTCCACAGGTGCCCAATCAGCCCCAGCATTTT; cdr3_aa: CASSPQVPNQPQHF
v_call: TRBV27; j_call: TRBJ1-6; clone_size: -; d_call: -; cdr3_nt: TGTGCCAGCAGTTTTCTGGCATCCAATTCACCCCTCCACTTT; cdr3_aa: CASSFLASNSPLHF
v_call: TRBV4-1; j_call: TRBJ1-3; clone_size: many; d_call: -; cdr3_nt: TGCGCCAGCAGCCAAGACTCCAGGGCCTTCTCTGGAAACACCATATATTTT; cdr3_aa: CASSQDSRAFSGNTIYF
v_call: TRBV11-2; j_call: TRBJ2-1; clone_size: -; d_call: -; cdr3_nt: TGTGCCAGCAACCTAGGGCTAGCAACCAATGAGCAGTTCTTC; cdr3_aa: CASNLGLATNEQFF
v_call: TRBV20-1; j_call: TRBJ2-2; clone_size: -; d_call: -; cdr3_nt: TGCAGTGCTCGAGCGACTCTATCGAACACCGGGGAGCTGTTTTTT; cdr3_aa: CSARATLSNTGELFF
v_call: TRBV19; j_call: TRBJ2-3; clone_size: -; d_call: -; cdr3_nt: TGTGCCAGTAGTACCCCGGGCGGTAGCACAGATACGCAGTATTTT; cdr3_aa: CASSTPGGSTDTQYF